The next 19 T cell receptor beta chains were all read from a single sample in a study of blood T cell repertoires in COVID-19. The method was immunoSEQ multiplex PCR; TCRdb's version includes in-frame clones alone and lacks a portion of them. The sample records 70,000 to 80,000 clones, about 86% being singletons. The sequencing input was peripheral blood. The receptor source for this set is a human donor in a cohort sampled during active COVID-19.

This chain connects TRBV29-1 to TRBJ1-1; TRBD1 matches at 7 bases. The CDR3 has 14 amino acids. Germline V gene sequence: CDR1 SQVTM, CDR2 ANQGSEA. Trimming at V came to 6 bases and at J to 0 bases, leaving 7 bases not matched to a gene. The CDR3 reads CSVGRTGMNTEAFF. CDR3 in DNA: TGCAGCGTCGGACGGACAGGCATGAACACTGAAGCTTTCTTT.

The table lists this clone with a count of one. The rearrangement links TRBV10-3 to TRBJ2-5, with TRBD2 matching 8 bases. J gave up 3 bases and V 10 bases, and 7 bases lay outside the gene matches. The CDR3 runs to 13 residues. Germline values: CDR1 ENHRY, CDR2 SYGVKD. The DNA for the CDR3 is TGTGCCACCACGGGGGGGCCTGAAGAGACCCAGTACTTC. Residues: CATTGGPEETQYF.

This chain links TRBV7-2 with TRBJ2-3; D perhaps matches TRBD2 (5 bases). Trimming left V 1 base short and J 2 bases short, with 16 bases between. The CDR3 has 17 amino acids. Germline assignment: CDR1 SGHTA and CDR2 FQGNSA. The DNA of the CDR3 is TGTGCCAGCAGCTTAGGCCCTAGCTATCCTCACACAGATACGCAGTATTTT. As protein: CASSLGPSYPHTDTQYF.

V usage is TRBV6-6 and J usage is TRBJ2-2; 9 nucleotides align to TRBD1. The germline V gene encodes CDR1 MNHNY and CDR2 SVGAGI (reference sequence). V shed 6 bases, J shed 6 bases, and the junction held 2 bases outside the gene matches. The CDR3 is 13 residues long. The CDR3 DNA sequence: TGTGCCAGCAGACAGGGGGCGGCCGGGGAGCTGTTTTTT. Its protein is CASRQGAAGELFF.

The chain links TRBV5-8 to TRBJ1-3, with unresolved D. This CDR3 contains 16 residues. Germline assignment: CDR1 SGHTS and CDR2 YDEGEE. Trimming stripped 1 base from V and 0 bases from J, with 11 bases between. The CDR3 DNA reads TGTGCCAGCAGCTTGACCCAGGATTACTCTGGAAACACCATATATTTT. It specifies CASSLTQDYSGNTIYF.

The rearrangement uses TRBV3-1 (or the pseudogene TRBV3-2) and TRBJ2-1; TRBD2 aligns across 11 bases. The germline V gene has CDR1 LGHDT and CDR2 YNNKEL (reference sequence). The CDR3 length is 17 residues. Trimming removed 1 base from V and 0 bases from J; junction bases left unmatched: 2. The CDR3 DNA is TGTGCCAGCAGCCAAGCTAGCGGGGGGCCCTCCTACAATGAGCAGTTCTTC. This codes for CASSQASGGPSYNEQFF.

The chain has TRBV6-5 and TRBJ2-7; D perhaps matches TRBD2 (6 bases). This CDR3 has 13 residues. CDR1 MNHEY and CDR2 SVGAGI come from the germline V gene. V lost 1 base, J lost 6 bases, and 10 bases lay in between. Here the CDR3 DNA reads TGTGCCAGCAGTTACTGGAGGGGAGGCGAGCAGTACTTC. Its translation: CASSYWRGGEQYF.

The V gene is TRBV30, the J gene TRBJ1-3; D is possibly TRBD1 (6 bases). Between the trimmed V and J ends, which lost 3 bases and 1 base, there was a span of 10 bases. Germline values: CDR1 GTSNPN, CDR2 SVGIG (reference sequence). The CDR3 spans 14 residues. CDR3 bases: TGTGCCTGGAGACGTCAGGGGTCTGGAAACACCATATATTTT. Translating it yields CAWRRQGSGNTIYF.

For this clone: The junction and the germline gene differ at one end; a read error may be behind it. The chain uses TRBV14 and TRBJ1-5; 8 bases align to TRBD1. The germline V gene encodes CDR1 SGHDN and CDR2 FVKESK. The CDR3 has 14 residues. CDR3 region: CASSRAGGYHPQHF. The CDR3 nucleotides are TGTGCCAGCAGCCGGGCAGGGGGCTATCACCCCCAGCATTTT.

This rearrangement joins TRBV10-3 to TRBJ2-7; 8 bases match TRBD1. J gave up 4 bases and V 4 bases, and 6 bases lay outside the gene matches. The CDR3 length is 14 residues. The germline CDR1 and CDR2 sequences are ENHRY and SYGVKD. CDR3 DNA: TGTGCCATCAGTGGAGGGACAGGTCTTTACGAGCAGTACTTC. Its protein is CAISGGTGLYEQYF.

In regard to this clone: A junction boundary mismatches the germline segment, possibly from a read error. This chain uses TRBV19 with TRBJ1-1; D gene ambiguous. There are 12 residues in the CDR3. Per germline, CDR1 LNHDA and CDR2 SQIVND (reference sequence). The CDR3 DNA reads TGTGCCAGTAGCCTACTGAATACTGAAGCTTTCTTT. Encoded protein: CASSLLNTEAFF.

V and J are TRBV19 and TRBJ1-1; 10 positions match TRBD1. V trimming: 7 bases; J trimming: 5 bases; junction bases outside the gene matches: 7. The CDR3 length is 14 residues. Germline V gene lookup returns CDR1 LNHDA and CDR2 SQIVND (reference sequence). The CDR3: CASKSGTGDTEAFF. The CDR3 bases are TGTGCCAGTAAATCCGGGACAGGGGATACTGAAGCTTTCTTT.

The genes are TRBV5-4 and TRBJ2-7, with 8 bases fitting TRBD1. The germline CDR1 and CDR2 sequences are SGHNT and YYREEE (reference sequence). There are 14 residues in the CDR3. The V gene end was trimmed by 5 bases and the J gene end by 1 base; junction bases not matched to a gene: 5. This CDR3 reads CASRADRASYEQYF. The CDR3 DNA is TGTGCCAGCAGGGCGGACAGGGCTTCCTACGAGCAGTACTTC.

This chain joins TRBV19 and TRBJ1-5; D perhaps matches TRBD1 (5 bases). Germline-derived CDR1 and CDR2 are LNHDA and SQIVND (reference sequence). The CDR3 consists of 17 residues. The V end lost 7 bases, the J end lost 0 bases, and 19 bases lay between the germline ends. The CDR3 nucleotides are TGTGCCAGTAAATGGCAGGGAAATACGGATAGCAATCAGCCCCAGCATTTT. This encodes CASKWQGNTDSNQPQHF.

This rearrangement joins TRBV12-5 to TRBJ2-5; 7 positions agree with TRBD2. CDR1 is LGHNT, CDR2 FRNRAP, per germline. J lost 5 bases, V lost 0 bases, and 6 bases had no gene match. CDR3 size: 15 residues. The CDR3 DNA sequence: TGTGCTAGTGGTTTGGTACAAAACGGGGGGGAGACCCAGTACTTC. It yields the protein CASGLVQNGGETQYF.

V gene TRBV28 combines with J gene TRBJ2-5; the match to TRBD1 covers 8 bases. Germline CDR1 MDHEN, CDR2 SYDVKM. This CDR3 spans 16 amino acids. V shed 7 bases and J 5 bases; nucleotides not matched to a gene: 15. CDR3 protein: CASNPPGQALTETQYF. The CDR3 region has the DNA TGTGCCAGCAACCCGCCGGGACAGGCTCTGACGGAGACCCAGTACTTC.

This chain uses TRBV19 with TRBJ2-3, with D perhaps TRBD1 (5 bases). In germline, CDR1 is LNHDA, CDR2 SQIVND (reference sequence). This CDR3 region has 17 residues. With 3 bases removed from V and 1 base from J, the gap between germline ends came to 17 bases. The CDR3 coding sequence is TGTGCCAGTAGTATCGGGTTCAGGGTTGGAGGCACAGATACGCAGTATTTT. Translated, it gives CASSIGFRVGGTDTQYF.

The chain uses TRBV4-1 and TRBJ2-7; D may be TRBD1 (6 bases). This CDR3 is 16 amino acids long. The V and J ends lost 0 bases and 0 bases respectively, with 12 bases between them. Germline V gives CDR1 MGHRA, CDR2 YSYEKL. The CDR3 loop is CASSQDEGVSSYEQYF. CDR3 coding DNA: TGCGCCAGCAGCCAAGATGAGGGGGTGAGCTCCTACGAGCAGTACTTC.

The chain couples TRBV6-5 to TRBJ2-7; the D gene is possibly TRBD2 (6 bases). Germline loops: CDR1 MNHEY, CDR2 SVGAGI. With 2 bases removed from V and 4 bases from J, the gap between germline ends came to 15 bases. The CDR3 sequence is 15 residues long. In DNA, the CDR3 is TGTGCCAGCAGTTACGGGCGGGGAGGAGGGTACGAGCAGTACTTC. Its protein is CASSYGRGGGYEQYF.